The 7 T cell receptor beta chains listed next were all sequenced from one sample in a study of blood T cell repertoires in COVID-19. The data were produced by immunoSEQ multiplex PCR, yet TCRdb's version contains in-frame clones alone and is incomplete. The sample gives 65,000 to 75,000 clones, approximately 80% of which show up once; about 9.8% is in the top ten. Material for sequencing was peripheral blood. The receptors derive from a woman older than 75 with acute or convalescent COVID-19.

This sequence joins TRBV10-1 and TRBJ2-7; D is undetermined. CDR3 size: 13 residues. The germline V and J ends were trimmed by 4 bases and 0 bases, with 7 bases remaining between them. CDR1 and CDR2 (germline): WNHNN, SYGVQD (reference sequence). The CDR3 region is CASSVPGSYEQYF. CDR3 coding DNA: TGCGCCAGCAGTGTCCCGGGCTCCTACGAGCAGTACTTC.

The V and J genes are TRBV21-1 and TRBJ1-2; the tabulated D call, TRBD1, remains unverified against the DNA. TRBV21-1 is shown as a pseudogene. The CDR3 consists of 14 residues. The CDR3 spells CASSITPDRVGYTF. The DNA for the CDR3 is TGTGCCAGCAGCATTACCCCGGACAGGGTCGGCTACACCTTC.

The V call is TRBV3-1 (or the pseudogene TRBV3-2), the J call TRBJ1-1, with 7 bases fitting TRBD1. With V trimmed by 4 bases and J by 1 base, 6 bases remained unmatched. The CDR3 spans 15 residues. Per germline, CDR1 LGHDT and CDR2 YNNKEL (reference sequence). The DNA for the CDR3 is TGTGCCAGCAGCCTGACAGGGCCGGGGAACACTGAAGCTTTCTTT. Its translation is CASSLTGPGNTEAFF.

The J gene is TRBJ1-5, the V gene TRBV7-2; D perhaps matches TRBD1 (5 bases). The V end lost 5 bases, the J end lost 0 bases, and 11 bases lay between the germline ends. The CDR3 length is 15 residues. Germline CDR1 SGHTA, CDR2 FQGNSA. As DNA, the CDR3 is TGTGCCAGCAGCCAGGGAAGTTATAGCAATCAGCCCCAGCATTTT. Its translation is CASSQGSYSNQPQHF.

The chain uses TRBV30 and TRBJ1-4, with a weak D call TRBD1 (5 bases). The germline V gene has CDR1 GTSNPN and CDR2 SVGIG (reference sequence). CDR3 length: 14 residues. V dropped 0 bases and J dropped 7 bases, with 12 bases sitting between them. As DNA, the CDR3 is TGTGCCTGGAGTGTAAGTCCGGGGGGTGAAAAACTGTTTTTT. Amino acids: CAWSVSPGGEKLFF.

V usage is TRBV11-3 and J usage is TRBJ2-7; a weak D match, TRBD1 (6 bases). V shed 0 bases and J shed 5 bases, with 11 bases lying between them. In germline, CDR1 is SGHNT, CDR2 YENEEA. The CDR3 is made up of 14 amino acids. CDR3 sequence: CASSLDTGSHEQYF. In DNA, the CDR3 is TGTGCCAGCAGCTTAGATACAGGGTCCCACGAGCAGTACTTC.

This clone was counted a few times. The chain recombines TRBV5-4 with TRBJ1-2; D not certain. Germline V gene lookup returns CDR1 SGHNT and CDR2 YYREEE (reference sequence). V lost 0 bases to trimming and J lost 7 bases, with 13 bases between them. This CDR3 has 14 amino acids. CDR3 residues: CASSLASRAGGYTF. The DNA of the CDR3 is TGTGCCAGCAGCTTGGCCTCGAGGGCGGGTGGCTACACCTTC.